Following are 28 T cell receptor beta chains from one sample sequenced in a study of blood T cell repertoires in COVID-19. Measured with immunoSEQ multiplex PCR; TCRdb has only the in-frame clones, and not every one. The sample gives about 180,000 clones, 75% to 85% of which show up once; less than 2% is in the top ten. Sequencing used peripheral blood. These TCRs come from a human donor in a cohort sampled during active COVID-19.

This clone was seen a single time. Here the CDR3 DNA reads TGTGCCCGCTGCGTAGGAGGGGCGGGCGGGGGGAACACCGGGGAGCTGTTTTTT. It is translated as CARCVGGAGGGNTGELFF. V usage is TRBV9 and J usage is TRBJ2-2, with 7 bases fitting TRBD2. V was pared by 10 bases and J by 1 base, with 19 bases of the junction left unmatched. CDR1 is SGDLS and CDR2 is YYNGEE in the germline V gene. CDR3 length: 18 amino acids.

The rearrangement links TRBV25-1 to TRBJ1-1; no clear D. The V end lost 4 bases, the J end lost 4 bases, and 7 bases lay between the germline ends. The CDR3 runs to 12 residues. CDR1 MGHDK and CDR2 SYGVNS come from the germline V gene. As DNA, the CDR3 is TGTGCCAGCAGTGGCGTTTTCACTGAAGCTTTCTTT. Translation gives CASSGVFTEAFF.

The chain employs TRBV10-3 and TRBJ2-1; TRBD1 aligns across 7 bases. Germline V gene lookup returns CDR1 ENHRY and CDR2 SYGVKD. Trimming at V came to 6 bases and at J to 6 bases, leaving 2 bases not matched to a gene. This CDR3 is built from 12 residues. The CDR3 DNA is TGTGCCATCAGGAGGGGGCCCAATGAGCAGTTCTTC. Its translation is CAIRRGPNEQFF.

The chain employs TRBV6-4 and TRBJ2-2; 9 bases align to TRBD1. The trim removed 0 bases at V and 6 bases at J, leaving 5 bases unmatched. The germline CDR1 and CDR2 sequences are MRHNA and SNTAGT. This CDR3 has 16 amino acids. CDR3 coding DNA: TGTGCCAGCAGTGACTCACAGGGGGCTGAGTCCGGGGAGCTGTTTTTT. This encodes CASSDSQGAESGELFF.

The rearrangement uses TRBV2 and TRBJ2-2; the match to TRBD1 covers 12 bases. Unmatched junction bases numbered 3, after V lost 6 bases and J lost 7 bases. Germline-derived CDR1 and CDR2 are SNHLY and FYNNEI. The CDR3 sequence is 14 residues long. CDR3 DNA: TGTGCCAGCAGCGGGACAGGGGGCGGCGGGGAGCTGTTTTTT. Protein sequence: CASSGTGGGGELFF.

The CDR3 region is CASSRLGEKLFF. In DNA form, the CDR3 reads TGTGCCAGCAGCCGACTAGGGGAAAAACTGTTTTTT. The chain recombines TRBV12-3 or TRBV12-4 with TRBJ1-4; D not resolved. CDR3 length: 12 residues. With 6 bases removed from V and 8 bases from J, the gap between germline ends came to 10 bases.

Comment on this clone: The junction shows a germline mismatch at one end, possibly a read error. The CDR3 sequence: CASSFYYPHF. The CDR3 bases are TGTGCCAGCAGCTTCTATTACCCACACTTC. The J gene is TRBJ2-5, the V gene TRBV5-8; no clear D. The CDR3 has 10 residues. Germline-derived CDR1 and CDR2 are SGHTS and YDEGEE.

The chain combines TRBV3-1 (or the pseudogene TRBV3-2) with TRBJ2-1, with 8 bases aligning to TRBD1. Unmatched junction bases numbered 13, after V lost 6 bases and J lost 6 bases. CDR3 length: 16 residues. Germline values: CDR1 LGHDT, CDR2 YNNKEL (reference sequence). CDR3 nucleotides: TGTGCCAGCAGTCGGCCGACAGGGGTGTTTCGCAATGAGCAGTTCTTC. Encoded protein: CASSRPTGVFRNEQFF.

The chain employs TRBV7-3 and TRBJ2-3; 14 bases match TRBD2. The V segment lost 5 bases and the J segment 1 base; nucleotides outside the gene matches: 2. The CDR3 has 16 amino acids. Germline V gene sequence: CDR1 SGHTA, CDR2 FQGTGA. CDR3 loop: CASSRGLAGGTDTQYF. CDR3 nucleotide sequence: TGTGCCAGCAGCCGGGGACTAGCGGGGGGCACAGATACGCAGTATTTT. Filled out from reference TRBV7-3 and TRBJ2-3, the complete variable domain reads GAGVSQTPSNKVTEKGKYVELRCDPISGHTALYWYRQSLGQGPEFLIYFQGTGAADDSGLPNDRFFAVRPEGSVSTLKIQRTERGDSAVYLCASSRGLAGGTDTQYFGPGTRLTVL.

The chain employs TRBV19 and TRBJ2-3, with TRBD1 matching over 10 bases. The CDR3 is 14 amino acids. V trimming: 3 bases; J trimming: 3 bases; junction bases outside the gene matches: 0. Germline CDR1 LNHDA, CDR2 SQIVND (reference sequence). The CDR3 sequence: CASSMGQGTDTQYF. The CDR3, as DNA: TGTGCCAGTAGTATGGGACAGGGGACAGATACGCAGTATTTT.

The rearrangement uses TRBV27 and TRBJ2-7; 13 bases agree with TRBD2. CDR3 length: 14 amino acids. The trim removed 4 bases at V and 4 bases at J, leaving 1 base unmatched. Germline V gene lookup returns CDR1 MNHEY and CDR2 SMNVEV (reference sequence). This CDR3 is CASSSGLAGYEQYF. In DNA, the CDR3 is TGTGCCAGCAGTTCGGGACTAGCGGGGTACGAGCAGTACTTC.

The chain employs TRBV10-2 and TRBJ2-7; D might be TRBD2 (5 bases). Per the germline V gene, CDR1 is WSHSY and CDR2 is SAAADI. The length of the CDR3 is 13 residues. V shed 6 bases and J shed 4 bases, with 13 bases lying between them. The CDR3 DNA sequence: TGCGCCAGCAGGGACTTACCCACTTACGAGCAGTACTTC. It is translated as CASRDLPTYEQYF.

The chain links TRBV11-3 to TRBJ2-7; 9 nucleotides match TRBD1. The CDR3 extends over 15 amino acids. Germline V gene data show CDR1 as SGHNT and CDR2 as YENEEA. The junction had 11 bases not matched to a gene; V was cut back by 5 bases and J by 6 bases. CDR3 loop: CASSRGGTGSPEQYF. CDR3 coding DNA: TGTGCCAGCAGCCGGGGAGGGACAGGGTCCCCCGAGCAGTACTTC.

The chain links TRBV5-6 to TRBJ2-1; possible D gene TRBD2, 5 bases. Trimming pared 3 bases from V and 5 bases from J, leaving 18 bases between. The CDR3 spans 16 residues. Germline-derived CDR1 and CDR2 are SGHDT and YYEEEE. CDR3 in amino acids: CASSSVPGWGDNEQFF. DNA for the CDR3: TGTGCCAGCAGCTCGGTTCCGGGTTGGGGAGACAATGAGCAGTTCTTC.

The chain carries TRBV11-2 and TRBJ1-2; unclear D gene. V lost 7 bases, J lost 8 bases, and 23 bases lay in between. This CDR3 is 15 amino acids long. CDR1 and CDR2 from the germline V gene are SGHAT and FQNNGV. The CDR3 nucleotides are TGTGCCAGCACCCCTGGAGGGTTCTCTAGTGGGGGCTACACCTTC. It codes for CASTPGGFSSGGYTF.

This clone turned up a few times. The CDR3 nucleotides are TGTGCCAGCAGCTTCAGTACCGGGGAGCTGTTTTTT. Protein product: CASSFSTGELFF. The chain links TRBV11-2 to TRBJ2-2; D gene uncertain. Germline CDR1 and CDR2: SGHAT and FQNNGV. V was pared by 3 bases and J by 5 bases, with 4 bases between. This CDR3 is built from 12 residues.

The V call is TRBV5-1, the J call TRBJ2-1; 9 nucleotides agree with TRBD2. Germline lookup yields CDR1 SGHRS and CDR2 YFSETQ. The CDR3 extends over 14 amino acids. V lost 4 bases to trimming and J lost 8 bases; unmatched junction nucleotides: 7. CDR3 bases: TGCGCCAGCAGCGGGGGTAGCGGGAGCTATGAGCAGTTCTTC. Its translation: CASSGGSGSYEQFF.

This clone was counted once. The V call is TRBV5-4, the J call TRBJ2-7; D is possibly TRBD1 (5 bases). The CDR3 loop spans 12 amino acids. Per germline, CDR1 SGHNT and CDR2 YYREEE (reference sequence). Trimming stripped 5 bases from V and 4 bases from J, with 10 bases between. CDR3: CASSSDSYEQYF. In nucleotides, the CDR3 is TGTGCCAGCAGTTCTGACAGTTACGAGCAGTACTTC.

This clone was seen a single time. The chain carries TRBV2 and TRBJ2-2; 9 nucleotides align to TRBD2. Germline V gene data show CDR1 as SNHLY and CDR2 as FYNNEI. V dropped 5 bases and J dropped 4; count of bases not matched to a gene: 11. CDR3 length: 17 residues. DNA for the CDR3: TGTGCCAGCAGTATGGAGGGACTAGCTCATTCCACCGGGGAGCTGTTTTTT. Protein: CASSMEGLAHSTGELFF.

The chain uses TRBV7-2 and TRBJ2-7, with TRBD1 matching over 7 bases. With V trimmed by 1 base and J by 1 base, 1 base remained unmatched. CDR3 length: 14 amino acids. From germline, CDR1 is SGHTA and CDR2 FQGNSA. CDR3 loop: CASSLDRGSYEQYF. The CDR3, as DNA: TGTGCCAGCAGCTTAGACAGGGGATCCTACGAGCAGTACTTC.

The chain uses TRBV7-8 and TRBJ2-6, with 9 bases matching TRBD1. V gave up 1 base and J gave up 4 bases; unmatched junction bases: 2. Looked up from germline, CDR1 is SGHVS and CDR2 is FQNEAQ. This CDR3 is 16 amino acids long. CDR3 loop: CASSLGTGVGANVLTF. The CDR3 DNA is TGTGCCAGCAGCTTAGGGACAGGGGTCGGGGCCAACGTCCTGACTTTC.

The chain combines TRBV6-6 with TRBJ1-4; 10 bases line up with TRBD1. Trimming removed 7 bases from V and 6 bases from J; junction bases left unmatched: 2. The CDR3 loop spans 13 amino acids. Per the germline V gene, CDR1 is MNHNY and CDR2 is SVGAGI (reference sequence). The CDR3 nucleotides read TGTGCCAGCATTGGACAGGGGGATGAAAAACTGTTTTTT. Its protein product is CASIGQGDEKLFF.

The chain couples TRBV9 to TRBJ2-3, with TRBD2 matching 7 bases. V shed 4 bases and J 0 bases; nucleotides not matched to a gene: 8. Germline loops: CDR1 SGDLS, CDR2 YYNGEE. CDR3 length: 16 residues. CDR3 amino acids: CASSPGRVRSTDTQYF. CDR3 sequence (DNA): TGTGCCAGCAGCCCAGGGAGGGTGAGGAGCACAGATACGCAGTATTTT.

The chain carries TRBV9 and TRBJ1-6, with D maybe TRBD1 (5 bases). Germline V gene data show CDR1 as SGDLS and CDR2 as YYNGEE. The V end lost 7 bases, the J end lost 7 bases, and 12 bases lay between the germline ends. The CDR3 contains 13 residues. The CDR3 reads CASRGAWNSPLHF. The CDR3 DNA sequence: TGTGCCAGCCGCGGGGCGTGGAATTCACCCCTCCACTTT.

This clone was counted only a few times. This chain joins TRBV27 and TRBJ1-4; maybe TRBD1 (5 bases). Deletions cut 3 bases from V and 4 bases from J, with 12 bases between. The germline V gene has CDR1 MNHEY and CDR2 SMNVEV (reference sequence). The CDR3 spans 15 residues. This chain's CDR3 is CASSLGRESNEKLFF. The CDR3 nucleotides are TGTGCCAGCAGTTTGGGACGGGAGAGTAATGAAAAACTGTTTTTT.

The chain has TRBV4-2 and TRBJ2-7, with D tentatively TRBD1 (6 bases). Trimming shortened V by 6 bases and J by 5 bases, and 17 bases separated the two germline ends. The CDR3 loop spans 14 amino acids. Germline assignment: CDR1 LGHNA and CDR2 YNFKEQ. The CDR3 DNA reads as TGTGCCAGCAGGGGGACCGGACAGCGGCACGAGCAGTACTTC. It yields the protein CASRGTGQRHEQYF.

Turning to this clone: At one boundary the junction diverges from the germline segment, which might be a read error. The chain carries TRBV7-7 and TRBJ1-5; 7 positions agree with TRBD1. The germline V gene encodes CDR1 SSHAT and CDR2 FNYEAQ (reference sequence). The CDR3 has 13 residues. In nucleotides, the CDR3 is TGTGCTAGCACCCCCCAGGGGGTTCAGCCCCAGCATTTT. Its protein product is CASTPQGVQPQHF.

In this sample, this clone turned up a few times. The chain joins TRBV12-3 or TRBV12-4 to TRBJ2-7, with TRBD1 as a possible D gene (5 bases). V was pared by 7 bases and J by 6 bases, with 13 bases between. There are 12 residues in the CDR3. CDR3 protein: CASTYSGAEQYF. The CDR3 region has the DNA TGTGCCAGCACCTATTCTGGGGCCGAGCAGTACTTC.